This is a list of T cell receptor beta chains from one sample in a study of blood T cell repertoires in COVID-19. TCRdb's copy holds only in-frame clones and misses some; the assay was immunoSEQ multiplex PCR. There are 120,000 or so clones in the sample; less than 75% occur only once, and under 1% lies in the top ten. The material sequenced was peripheral blood. The origin of the receptors is a human donor with acute or convalescent COVID-19. The donor label of this sample is uncertain. CDR3s include the opening cysteine and the closing phenylalanine or tryptophan. Each record gives: D gene, V gene, J gene, clone size, CDR3 DNA, CDR3 protein. The D gene is left open where the match is weak. Clone sizes are given selectively: once, few, many, or a class where the clone is expanded.

>TRBD1|TRBV27|TRBJ1-5|-
TGTGCCAGCAGTTCGGGTACGGGACAGGGGGTTTATCAGCCCCAGCATTTT
CASSSGTGQGVYQPQHF
>-|TRBV2|TRBJ1-3|-
TGTGCCACCTCAGTAAGCCTGGGGCGCAGAAACACCATATATTTT
CATSVSLGRRNTIYF
>TRBD2|TRBV19|TRBJ2-3|-
TGTGCCAGTAGTATCATGCTAGCGGGGGGCGCAGATACGCAGTATTTT
CASSIMLAGGADTQYF
>TRBD1|TRBV9|TRBJ1-2|-
TGTGCCAGCAGCGTAGGAGGGGGACAGAACTATGGCTACACCTTC
CASSVGGGQNYGYTF
>-|TRBV3-1/TRBV3-2|TRBJ2-1|-
TGTGCCAGCAGCCGGACCGACAGGAAGAATGAGCAGTTCTTC
CASSRTDRKNEQFF
>-|TRBV4-1|TRBJ1-1|-
TGCGCCAGCAGCCAAGGGGGGGCCGGGGGGCGCAACACTGAAGCTTTCTTT
CASSQGGAGGRNTEAFF
>TRBD1|TRBV9|TRBJ1-2|-
TGTGCCAGCAGCTTCCGGGACAGGGGAATCACGGGCTATGGCTACACCTTC
CASSFRDRGITGYGYTF
>-|TRBV7-2|TRBJ1-1|-
TGTGCCAGCAGCTTAGTAGACAGAAGCCACACTGAAGCTTTCTTT
CASSLVDRSHTEAFF
>-|TRBV9|TRBJ2-3|-
TGTGCCAGCAGCGTAGATGGGGGCTATAGCACAGATACGCAGTATTTT
CASSVDGGYSTDTQYF
>TRBD2|TRBV5-4|TRBJ2-3|once
TGTGCCAGCAGCTATAGACTAGCGGGGGGGCCTCAAACGCAGTATTTT
CASSYRLAGGPQTQYF
>-|TRBV6-1|TRBJ1-3|few
TGTGCCAGCAGTGAGAGAAGCGCTGGAAACACCATATATTTT
CASSERSAGNTIYF
>TRBD1|TRBV5-1|TRBJ2-5|-
TGCGCCAGCAGCCTAGATGCCGCAGGGGGTCAGGAGACCCAGTACTTC
CASSLDAAGGQETQYF
>TRBD2|TRBV28|TRBJ2-2|-
TGTGCCAGCAGTTATGGACTAGCGGCTTTCGCGAACACCGGGGAGCTGTTTTTT
CASSYGLAAFANTGELFF
>-|TRBV6-5|TRBJ1-6|-
TGTGCCAGCAGCTTCGGACAGCCGAACAATTCACCCCTCCACTTT
CASSFGQPNNSPLHF
>TRBD2|TRBV3-1/TRBV3-2|TRBJ2-1|-
TGTGCCAGCAGCCTAGCGGGGGGGTATAACAATGAGCAGTTCTTC
CASSLAGGYNNEQFF
>-|TRBV7-2|TRBJ1-1|many
TGTGCCAGCAGCCAGCAGGGTCACACTGAAGCTTTCTTT
CASSQQGHTEAFF
>TRBD1|TRBV18|TRBJ2-1|few
TGTGCCAGCTCGGAGGACAGGGTTGGGGAGCAGTTCTTC
CASSEDRVGEQFF
>TRBD1|TRBV30|TRBJ1-6|-
TGTGCCTGGAGTGCCGGGACAGGGGGTAATTCACCCCTCCACTTT
CAWSAGTGGNSPLHF
>TRBD2|TRBV5-1|TRBJ2-1|-
TGCGCCAGCAGCTACGGGACTAGCGTCGATGAGCAGTTCTTC
CASSYGTSVDEQFF
>-|TRBV5-1|TRBJ1-6|-
TGCGCCAGCAGCTTGGTTGGAAGTAGCGATTCACCCCTCCACTTT
CASSLVGSSDSPLHF
>-|TRBV9|TRBJ2-1|few
TGTGCCAGCAACCGAGGGGGGGGCGCCTACAATGAGCAGTTCTTC
CASNRGGGAYNEQFF
>-|TRBV5-6|TRBJ2-6|-
TGTGCCAGGAGATCCTTTGGGGCCAACGTCCTGACTTTC
CARRSFGANVLTF
>-|TRBV9|TRBJ1-5|-
TGTGCCAGCAGCGTAGGGGCCCATCAGCCCCAGCATTTT
CASSVGAHQPQHF
>-|TRBV6-5|TRBJ1-2|-
TGTGCCAGCATCAAAGCCCAGGGTCCGCACTATGGCTACACCTTC
CASIKAQGPHYGYTF
>TRBD2|TRBV12-5|TRBJ2-2|-
TGTGCTAGTGGTTTAGAGGGGATAACTAGCGGGGAAATCACCGGGGAGCTGTTTTTT
CASGLEGITSGEITGELFF
>-|TRBV5-6|TRBJ1-4|-
TGTGCCAGCAGCTTGGCAACCGGTGCAACTAATGAAAAACTGTTTTTT
CASSLATGATNEKLFF
>TRBD1|TRBV28|TRBJ1-2|once
TGTGCCAGCGGAGGGTACCCGGGACAGGGTGGTTTGGACTATGGCTACACCTTC
CASGGYPGQGGLDYGYTF
>-|TRBV28|TRBJ2-7|-
TGTGCCAGCGACTCCTCAGGGGGGACCTCCTACGAGCAGTACTTC
CASDSSGGTSYEQYF
>-|TRBV7-2|TRBJ2-3|-
TGTGCCAGCAGCTCATACTCCTATACGCAGTATTTT
CASSSYSYTQYF
>TRBD1|TRBV10-1|TRBJ1-5|-
TGCGCCACCAATCAGGGGGGCAATCAGCCCCAGCATTTT
CATNQGGNQPQHF
>TRBD1|TRBV19|TRBJ1-1|-
TGTGCCAGCACAGACAGGGGGAGGATGAACACTGAAGCTTTCTTT
CASTDRGRMNTEAFF
>-|TRBV7-2|TRBJ2-3|-
TGTGCCAGCAGATACGACTCTCCCCTGGGAGATACGCAGTATTTT
CASRYDSPLGDTQYF
>-|TRBV7-6|TRBJ2-5|-
TGTGCCAGCAGCGTATACCAGGGTGGGGAGACCCAGTACTTC
CASSVYQGGETQYF
>TRBD1|TRBV19|TRBJ1-1|-
TGTGCCAGTAGTATTGGACAGGGTGGTCGCACTGAAGCTTTCTTT
CASSIGQGGRTEAFF
>TRBD1|TRBV29-1|TRBJ1-4|-
TGCAGCTGCACCGGGACAGGGAATGAAAAACTGTTTTTT
CSCTGTGNEKLFF
>-|TRBV28|TRBJ1-5|-
TGTGCCAGCAGACGGGCACAGGTTAATCAGCCCCAGCATTTT
CASRRAQVNQPQHF
>TRBD1|TRBV5-8|TRBJ1-5|few
TGTGCCAGCAGCTTCCGATTGACAGGGGGCTTTTATAGCAATCAGCCCCAGCATTTT
CASSFRLTGGFYSNQPQHF
>TRBD1|TRBV9|TRBJ1-2|many
TGTGCCAGCAGCGCAAGACAGGGGTTTAGGACTAACTATGGCTACACCTTC
CASSARQGFRTNYGYTF
>TRBD1|TRBV29-1|TRBJ2-2|-
TGCAGTGCGGGACAGGGGGCCGACGGGGAGCTGTTTTTT
CSAGQGADGELFF
>TRBD2|TRBV4-1|TRBJ2-1|many
TGCGCCAGCAGCCAAGGGGAGGGGAATGAGCAGTTCTTC
CASSQGEGNEQFF
>TRBD1|TRBV7-2|TRBJ1-2|-
TGTGCCAGCAGCCCTAGGTTCGGGACAGGCAACGCCTACACCTTC
CASSPRFGTGNAYTF
>TRBD1|TRBV3-1/TRBV3-2|TRBJ1-6|-
TGTGCCAGCAGCCGAGGGACAGGGTTGTCACCCCTCCACTTT
CASSRGTGLSPLHF
>TRBD1|TRBV2|TRBJ1-5|-
TGTGCCAGCAGTGGGAGCGGGGACAGGAAAGGTGGGCCCCAGCATTTT
CASSGSGDRKGGPQHF
>TRBD2|TRBV27|TRBJ2-5|-
TGTGCCAGCAGTTCTAAGGGACTAGCCGGGGAGACCCAGTACTTC
CASSSKGLAGETQYF
>TRBD2|TRBV9|TRBJ2-5|few
TGTGCCAGCAGCGCGGGACTAGAGGCCCAAGGGACCCAGTACTTC
CASSAGLEAQGTQYF
>-|TRBV30|TRBJ2-3|-
TGTGCCTGGAGTCGCCCAAGCGCTGTTACGCAGTATTTT
CAWSRPSAVTQYF
>-|TRBV21-1|TRBJ1-2|-
TGTGCCAGCAGCAAAGCGCGAAGGGACAGGGAGAACTATGGCTACACCTTC
CASSKARRDRENYGYTF
>-|TRBV6-5|TRBJ1-2|once
TGTGCCACAGGATACCAGAGCAACTATGGCTACACCTTC
CATGYQSNYGYTF
>TRBD2|TRBV7-9|TRBJ2-5|-
TGTGCCAGCAGCACCTCCGGGACGAGCGGGGGGGACTTC
CASSTSGTSGGDF
>-|TRBV27|TRBJ1-1|few
TGTGCCAGCAGTTTATCGTCTGGGGCCCCGAGCACTGAAGCTTTCTTT
CASSLSSGAPSTEAFF
>TRBD2|TRBV6-5|TRBJ2-1|-
TGTGCCAGCAAGGGACTACCTTTCGGGAATGAGCAGTTCTTC
CASKGLPFGNEQFF
>TRBD2|TRBV19|TRBJ2-7|-
TGTGCCAGTAGTACCGGGGGGGCTTTCTCCTACGAGCAGTACTTC
CASSTGGAFSYEQYF
>TRBD2|TRBV5-6|TRBJ2-5|-
TGTGCCAGCAGCTTGGCCTTTGCGGGGGAGGGAGAGACCCAGTACTTC
CASSLAFAGEGETQYF
>-|TRBV9|TRBJ2-3|-
TGTGCCAGCAGCGTAGCTGTAGGGGCCACAGATACGCAGTATTTT
CASSVAVGATDTQYF
>TRBD2|TRBV6-1|TRBJ2-1|-
TGTGCCAGCAGTGAAGTGTCGGGGGGTAAGCAGTTCTTC
CASSEVSGGKQFF
>-|TRBV29-1|TRBJ1-3|-
TGCAGCGTGCGGATGAACTCTGGAAACACCATATATTTT
CSVRMNSGNTIYF
>-|TRBV28|TRBJ1-3|few
TGTGCCAGCAGTCCCCGGGTCCTAAGAAGAATGGGAAACACCATATATTTT
CASSPRVLRRMGNTIYF
>TRBD1|TRBV7-9|TRBJ1-1|-
TGTGCCAGCAGCTCCTGGGACAGGGCGGAGACTGAAGCTTTCTTT
CASSSWDRAETEAFF
>TRBD1|TRBV6-6|TRBJ2-5|-
TGTGCCAGCAGACCGACAGGGAGTCGGCAGACCCAGTACTTC
CASRPTGSRQTQYF